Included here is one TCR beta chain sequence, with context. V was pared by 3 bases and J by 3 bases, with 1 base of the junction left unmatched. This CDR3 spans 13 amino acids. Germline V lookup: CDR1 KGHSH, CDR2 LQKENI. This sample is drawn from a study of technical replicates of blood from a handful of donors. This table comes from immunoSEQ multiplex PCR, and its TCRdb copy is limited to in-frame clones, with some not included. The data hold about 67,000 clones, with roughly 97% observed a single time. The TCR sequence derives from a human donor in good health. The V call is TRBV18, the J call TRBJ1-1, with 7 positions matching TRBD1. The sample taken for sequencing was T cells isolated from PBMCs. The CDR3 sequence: CASSPDRDTEAFF. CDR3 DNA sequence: TGTGCCAGCTCACCTGACAGGGACACTGAAGCTTTCTTT.